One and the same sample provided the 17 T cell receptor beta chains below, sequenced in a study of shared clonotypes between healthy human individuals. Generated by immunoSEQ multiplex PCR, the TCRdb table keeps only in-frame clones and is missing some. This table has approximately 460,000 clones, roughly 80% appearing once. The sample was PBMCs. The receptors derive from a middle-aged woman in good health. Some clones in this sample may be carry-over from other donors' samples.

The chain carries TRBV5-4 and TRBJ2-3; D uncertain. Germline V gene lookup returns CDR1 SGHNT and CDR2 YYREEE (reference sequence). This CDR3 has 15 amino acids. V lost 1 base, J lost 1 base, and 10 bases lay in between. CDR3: CASSLLAVRTDTQYF. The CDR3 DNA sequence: TGTGCCAGCAGCTTGCTGGCAGTTCGCACAGATACGCAGTATTTT.

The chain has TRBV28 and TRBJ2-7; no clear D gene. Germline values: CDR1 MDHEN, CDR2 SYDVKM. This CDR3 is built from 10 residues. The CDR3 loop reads CVVSGYEQYF. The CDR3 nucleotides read TGTGTAGTTTCGGGCTACGAGCAGTACTTC.

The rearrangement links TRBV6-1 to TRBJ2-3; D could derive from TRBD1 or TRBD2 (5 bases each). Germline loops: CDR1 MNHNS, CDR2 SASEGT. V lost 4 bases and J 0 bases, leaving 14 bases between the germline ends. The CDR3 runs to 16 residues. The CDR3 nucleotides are TGTGCCAGCAGTGCCCTCCGGGACGGTAGCACAGATACGCAGTATTTT. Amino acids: CASSALRDGSTDTQYF.

Here the CDR3 DNA reads TGTGCCAGCAGTGAGGCGGGTTTGGCAGATACGCAGTATTTT. It is translated as CASSEAGLADTQYF. The V call is TRBV6-4, the J call TRBJ2-3; maybe TRBD2 (5 bases). V gave up 3 bases and J gave up 4 bases, with 11 bases separating them. There are 14 residues in the CDR3. The germline gives CDR1 MRHNA, CDR2 SNTAGT.

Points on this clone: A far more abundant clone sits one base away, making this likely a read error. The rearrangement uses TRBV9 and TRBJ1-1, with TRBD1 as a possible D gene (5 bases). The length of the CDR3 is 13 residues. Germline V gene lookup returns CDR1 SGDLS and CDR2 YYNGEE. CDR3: CASSRGGGTEALF. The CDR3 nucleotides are TGTGCCAGCAGCCGGGGGGGTGGCACTGAAGCTCTCTTT.

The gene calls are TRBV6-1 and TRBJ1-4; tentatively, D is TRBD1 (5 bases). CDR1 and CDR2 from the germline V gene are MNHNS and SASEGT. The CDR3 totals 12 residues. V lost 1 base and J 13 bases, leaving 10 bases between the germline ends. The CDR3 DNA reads TGTGCCAGCAGTGAAGTACGAGGGGCACTGTTTTTT. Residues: CASSEVRGALFF.

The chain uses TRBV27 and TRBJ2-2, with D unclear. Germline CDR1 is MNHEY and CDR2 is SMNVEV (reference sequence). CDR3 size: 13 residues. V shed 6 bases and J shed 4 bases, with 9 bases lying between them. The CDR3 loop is CASSLERTGELFF. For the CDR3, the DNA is TGTGCCAGCAGCCTAGAACGCACCGGGGAGCTGTTTTTT.

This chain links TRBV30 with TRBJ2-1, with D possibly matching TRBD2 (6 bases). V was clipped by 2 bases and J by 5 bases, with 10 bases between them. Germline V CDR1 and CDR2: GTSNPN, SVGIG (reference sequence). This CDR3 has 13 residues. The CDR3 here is CAWSSGVDNEQFF. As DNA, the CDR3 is TGTGCCTGGAGTTCGGGAGTGGACAATGAGCAGTTCTTC.

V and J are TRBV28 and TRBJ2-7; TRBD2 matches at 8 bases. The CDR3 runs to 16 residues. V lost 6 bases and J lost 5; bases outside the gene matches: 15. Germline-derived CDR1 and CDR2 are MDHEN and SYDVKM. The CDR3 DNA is TGTGCCAGCAGCCGAAGCGGGAGCTTCGGGCGAGACGAGCAGTACTTC. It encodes CASSRSGSFGRDEQYF.

In DNA, the CDR3 is TGTGCCAGCAGCTCGCGGGACTACGAGCAGTACTTC. Amino acid sequence: CASSSRDYEQYF. The chain has TRBV11-2 and TRBJ2-7; D might be TRBD2 (6 bases). This CDR3 is 12 amino acids long. CDR1 and CDR2 from the germline V gene are SGHAT and FQNNGV. V was pared by 4 bases and J by 3 bases, with 7 bases between. The complete variable domain, with remaining parts taken from reference TRBV11-2 and TRBJ2-7, reads EAGVAQSPRYKIIEKRQSVAFWCNPISGHATLYWYQQILGQGPKLLIQFQNNGVVDDSQLPKDRFSAERLKGVDSTLKIQPAKLEDSAVYLCASSSRDYEQYFGPGTRLTVT.

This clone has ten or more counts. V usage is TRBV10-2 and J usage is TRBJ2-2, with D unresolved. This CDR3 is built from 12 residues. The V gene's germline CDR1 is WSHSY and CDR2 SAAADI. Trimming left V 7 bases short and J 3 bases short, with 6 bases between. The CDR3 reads CASIHDTGELFF. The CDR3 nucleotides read TGCGCCAGCATTCACGACACCGGGGAGCTGTTTTTT.

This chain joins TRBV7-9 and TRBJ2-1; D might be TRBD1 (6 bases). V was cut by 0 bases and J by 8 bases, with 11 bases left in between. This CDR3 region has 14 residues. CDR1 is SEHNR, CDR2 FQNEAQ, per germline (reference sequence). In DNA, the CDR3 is TGTGCCAGCAGCTTAGCAGTGACAGGAGATGAGCAGTTCTTC. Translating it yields CASSLAVTGDEQFF.

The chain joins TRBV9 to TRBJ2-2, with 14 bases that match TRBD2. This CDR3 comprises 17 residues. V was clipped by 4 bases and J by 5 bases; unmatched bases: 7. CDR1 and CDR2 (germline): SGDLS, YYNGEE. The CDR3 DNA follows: TGTGCCAGCAGCTATTGGACTAGCGGGAGGAGTACCGGGGAGCTGTTTTTT. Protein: CASSYWTSGRSTGELFF. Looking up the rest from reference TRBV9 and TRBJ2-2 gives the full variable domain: DSGVTQTPKHLITATGQRVTLRCSPRSGDLSVYWYQQSLDQGLQFLIQYYNGEERAKGNILERFSAQQFPDLHSELNLSSLELGDSALYFCASSYWTSGRSTGELFFGEGSRLTVL.

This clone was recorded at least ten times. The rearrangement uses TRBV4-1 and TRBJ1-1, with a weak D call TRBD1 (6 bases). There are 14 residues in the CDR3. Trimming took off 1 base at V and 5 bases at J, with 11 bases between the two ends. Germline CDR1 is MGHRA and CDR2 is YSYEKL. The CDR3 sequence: CASSQVVQGTEAFF. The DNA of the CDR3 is TGCGCCAGCAGCCAAGTTGTCCAGGGGACTGAAGCTTTCTTT.

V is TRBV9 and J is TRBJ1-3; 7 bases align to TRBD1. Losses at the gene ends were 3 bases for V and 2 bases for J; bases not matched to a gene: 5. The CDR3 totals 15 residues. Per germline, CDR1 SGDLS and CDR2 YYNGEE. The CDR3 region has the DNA TGTGCCAGCAGCGGACAGGGAGGGACTGGAAACACCATATATTTT. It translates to CASSGQGGTGNTIYF.

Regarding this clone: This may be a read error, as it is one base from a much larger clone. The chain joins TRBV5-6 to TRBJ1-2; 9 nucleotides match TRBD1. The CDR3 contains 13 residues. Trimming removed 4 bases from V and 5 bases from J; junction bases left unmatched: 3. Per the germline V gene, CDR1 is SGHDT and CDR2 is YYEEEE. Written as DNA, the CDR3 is TGTGCCAGCAGCCCGGGACAGGGTTATGGCTACACCTTC. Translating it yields CASSPGQGYGYTF.

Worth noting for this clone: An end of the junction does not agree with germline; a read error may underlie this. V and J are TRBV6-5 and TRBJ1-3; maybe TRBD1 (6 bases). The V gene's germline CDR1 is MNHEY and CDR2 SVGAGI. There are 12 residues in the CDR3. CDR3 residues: CASSSTGAITHF. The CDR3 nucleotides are TGTGCCAGCAGTTCGACAGGCGCAATTACACATTTT.